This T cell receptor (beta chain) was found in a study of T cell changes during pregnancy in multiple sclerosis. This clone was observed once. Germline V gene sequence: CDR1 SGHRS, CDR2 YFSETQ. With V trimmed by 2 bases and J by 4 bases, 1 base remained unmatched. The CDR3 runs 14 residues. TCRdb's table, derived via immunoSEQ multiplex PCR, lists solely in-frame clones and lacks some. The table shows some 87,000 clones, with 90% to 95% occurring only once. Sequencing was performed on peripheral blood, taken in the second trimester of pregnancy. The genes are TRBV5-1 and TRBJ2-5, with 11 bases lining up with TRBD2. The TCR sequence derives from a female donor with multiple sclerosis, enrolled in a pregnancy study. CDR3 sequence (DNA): TGCGCCAGCAGCTTCGGGACTAGCGGAGAGACCCAGTACTTC. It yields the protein CASSFGTSGETQYF.